This T cell receptor (beta chain) was profiled in a study of T cells in Graves' hyperthyroidism and ophthalmopathy. Using RNA transcripts as the source, TCR beta CDR3 regions were amplified. The study used the HTBI primer set for a first-round RT-PCR of the TCR CDR3. MiXCR, run by TCRdb on the multiplex PCR reads, gives a single entry per CDR3 protein. This repertoire shows about 570,000 distinct CDR3 sequences, roughly 46% found once; its top ten account for 15% to 20%. Patients were excluded for uncontrolled infection, other autoimmune disease, pregnancy or lactation. Orbital computed tomography, thyroid ultrasound, serum thyroxine and TRAb, and clinical symptoms together informed the diagnoses. The CDR3 loop spans 16 amino acids. The V gene lost 2 bases and the J gene lost 5 bases, with 19 bases spanning the gap. CDR1 SGHAT and CDR2 FQNNGV come from the germline V gene. Study-wide results and limits: Ophthalmopathy prediction by the model preceded onset by a median 6.5 months. A 13 V-J signature model discriminated ophthalmopathy versus stable hyperthyroidism.

As regards this clonotype: What it binds is not known.

Sequenced sample: peripheral blood or thyroid tissue (not recorded which). V and J are TRBV11-2 and TRBJ2-7, with D perhaps TRBD1 or TRBD2 (5 bases each). The receptor's source is an adult woman with Graves' disease, either hyperthyroidism or ophthalmopathy (not recorded which). This CDR3 reads CASSLTGAGREDEQYF. CDR3 coding DNA: TGTGCCAGCAGCTTAACCGGGGCAGGGAGAGAGGACGAGCAGTACTTC.